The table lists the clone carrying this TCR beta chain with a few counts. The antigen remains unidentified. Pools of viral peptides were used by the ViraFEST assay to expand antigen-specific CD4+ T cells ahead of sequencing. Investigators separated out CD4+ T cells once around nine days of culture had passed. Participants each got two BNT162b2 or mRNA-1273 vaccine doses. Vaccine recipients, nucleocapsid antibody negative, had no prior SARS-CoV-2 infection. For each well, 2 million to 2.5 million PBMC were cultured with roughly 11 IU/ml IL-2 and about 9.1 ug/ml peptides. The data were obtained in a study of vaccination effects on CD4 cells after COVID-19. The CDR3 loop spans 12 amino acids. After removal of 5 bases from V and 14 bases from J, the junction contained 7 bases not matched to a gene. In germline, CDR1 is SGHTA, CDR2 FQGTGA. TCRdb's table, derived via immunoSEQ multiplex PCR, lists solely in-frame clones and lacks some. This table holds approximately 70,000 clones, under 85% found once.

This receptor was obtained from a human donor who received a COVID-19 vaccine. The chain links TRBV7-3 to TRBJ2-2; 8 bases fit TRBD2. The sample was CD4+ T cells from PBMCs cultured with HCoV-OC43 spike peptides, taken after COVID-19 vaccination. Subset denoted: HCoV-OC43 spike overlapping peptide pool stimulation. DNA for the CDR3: TGTGCCAGCAGCGGACCCGGGGGGGTACTGTTTTTT. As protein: CASSGPGGVLFF.